Each of the 21 T cell receptor beta chains below was sequenced from the same sample in a study of T cell repertoires in cytomegalovirus infection (dated by TCRdb to between 2018 and 2021). The sequencing machine was an Illumina HiSeq 1500. The public reads were reprocessed in TCRdb via fastp at Q25 and MiXCR, keeping in-frame beta chains. One record per CDR3 amino acid sequence lists the most common genes and DNA. In all, the sample holds fewer than 300,000 distinct CDR3 sequences, and roughly 23% of those were seen once. Jointly, the top ten make up 14% of the sample. The material sequenced was PBMCs. All receptors come from a human donor in good health (CMV status not recorded). Some clones in this sample may be carry-over from other donors' samples.

This clonotype was seen at least ten times. J is TRBJ2-3 and V is TRBV7-2; D gene unclear. Germline lookup yields CDR1 SGHTA and CDR2 FQGNSA. The CDR3 consists of 12 residues. The ends were cut back, 4 bases at V and 7 bases at J, with 9 bases in the middle. The DNA of the CDR3 is TGTGCCAGCAGCTCCTCCCTAAATACGCAGTATTTT. This encodes CASSSSLNTQYF. Full variable domain (missing parts from reference TRBV7-2 and TRBJ2-3): GAGVSQSPSNKVTEKGKDVELRCDPISGHTALYWYRQSLGQGLEFLIYFQGNSAPDKSGLPSDRFSAERTGGSVSTLTIQRTQQEDSAVYLCASSSSLNTQYFGPGTRLTVL.

V and J are TRBV28 and TRBJ1-1; tentatively, D is TRBD1 (6 bases). The CDR3 length is 16 residues. Germline-derived CDR1 and CDR2 are MDHEN and SYDVKM. V shed 4 bases and J shed 3 bases, with 18 bases lying between them. The CDR3 nucleotides are TGTGCCAGCAGTTCGCCCGGACAGTTTCTACACACTGAAGCTTTCTTT. Its protein product is CASSSPGQFLHTEAFF.

The V call is TRBV19, the J call TRBJ2-5; 9 nucleotides match TRBD1. V shed 5 bases and J 0 bases; nucleotides not matched to a gene: 7. CDR1 is LNHDA and CDR2 is SQIVND in the germline V gene (reference sequence). This CDR3 has 16 residues. The CDR3 here is CASSLTGGQYQETQYF. CDR3 nucleotides: TGTGCCAGTAGTCTAACAGGGGGCCAGTACCAAGAGACCCAGTACTTC.

This clonotype was detected a few times. The chain joins TRBV29-1 to TRBJ2-6; D may be TRBD1 (5 bases). Trimming shortened V by 4 bases and J by 1 base, and 8 bases separated the two germline ends. The CDR3 sequence is 14 residues long. Germline V gives CDR1 SQVTM, CDR2 ANQGSEA. The CDR3 nucleotides are TGCAGCGTTGTCAGGGATTCTGGGGCCAACGTCCTGACTTTC. Its protein is CSVVRDSGANVLTF.

At least ten counts were recorded for this clonotype. The CDR3 nucleotides are TGTGCCAGCAGCTTAGCCTCGACAGGGAGGAATTCACCCCTCCACTTT. Encoded protein: CASSLASTGRNSPLHF. This rearrangement joins TRBV7-9 to TRBJ1-6, with 7 nucleotides matching TRBD1. Per the germline V gene, CDR1 is SEHNR and CDR2 is FQNEAQ (reference sequence). The CDR3 has 16 residues. Trimming took 0 bases from V and 7 from J; bases not matched to a gene: 6.

This rearrangement joins TRBV6-2 or TRBV6-3 to TRBJ2-1; D is unresolved. Trimming pared 0 bases from V and 0 bases from J, leaving 18 bases between. This CDR3 is built from 19 residues. CDR1 is MNHEY, CDR2 SVGEGT, per germline. The CDR3 DNA sequence: TGTGCCAGCAGTTACTCCCGCGAAAGGGCCCAGAGCTCCTACAATGAGCAGTTCTTC. It yields the protein CASSYSRERAQSSYNEQFF.

The chain combines TRBV5-1 with TRBJ1-1, with D hard to call. CDR1 is SGHRS, CDR2 YFSETQ, per germline. The CDR3 sequence is 14 residues long. V lost 0 bases, J lost 4 bases, and 10 bases lay in between. In DNA form, the CDR3 reads TGCGCCAGCAGCTTGGAGGCGGGGAGCACTGAAGCTTTCTTT. Translated, it gives CASSLEAGSTEAFF.

The chain employs TRBV6-2 or TRBV6-3 and TRBJ2-6; D remains unclear. The CDR3 is 14 residues long. V was shortened by 6 bases and J by 0 bases, with 6 bases between the two germline ends. CDR1 MNHEY and CDR2 SVGEGT come from the germline V gene. CDR3 sequence (DNA): TGTGCCAGCAGAACGATCTCTGGGGCCAACGTCCTGACTTTC. Translating gives CASRTISGANVLTF.

There are a few counts of this clonotype. The V and J genes are TRBV2 and TRBJ1-5, with D perhaps matching TRBD1 (5 bases). V lost 3 bases and J lost 7, with 7 bases in between. The CDR3 is 12 residues long. Per germline, CDR1 SNHLY and CDR2 FYNNEI. The CDR3 DNA sequence: TGTGCCAGCAGTGATTCAGGGCAGCCCCAGCATTTT. Its translation is CASSDSGQPQHF.

Many counts were recorded for this clonotype. The CDR3, as DNA: TGTGCCAGCAGCTCGAACGCCCCGGGGCGCTGGGACACTGAAGCTTTCTTT. It codes for CASSSNAPGRWDTEAFF. V and J are TRBV7-2 and TRBJ1-1, with TRBD1 as a possible D gene (5 bases). The CDR3 contains 17 residues. Trimming took off 4 bases at V and 3 bases at J, with 21 bases between the two ends. Per the germline V gene, CDR1 is SGHTA and CDR2 is FQGNSA.

The gene calls are TRBV6-2 or TRBV6-3 and TRBJ2-6; 7 nucleotides line up with TRBD1. J gave up 12 bases and V 8 bases, and 16 bases lay outside the gene matches. CDR3 length equals 15 residues. Germline loops: CDR1 MNHEY, CDR2 SVGEGT. The CDR3 protein is CASVSTRQGAGVLTF. CDR3 nucleotide sequence: TGTGCCAGCGTCAGTACTCGACAGGGCGCCGGCGTCCTGACTTTC.

This clonotype was observed a few times. This chain connects TRBV7-8 to TRBJ2-7, with 7 bases identical to TRBD1. V dropped 6 bases and J dropped 1; count of bases not matched to a gene: 6. The V gene's germline CDR1 is SGHVS and CDR2 FQNEAQ. CDR3 length equals 14 residues. The CDR3 DNA reads TGTGCCAGCAGATTGGGGACAGCATCCTACGAGCAGTACTTC. Protein product: CASRLGTASYEQYF. Full variable domain (remainder filled in from reference TRBV7-8 and TRBJ2-7): GAGVSQSPRYKVAKRGQDVALRCDPISGHVSLFWYQQALGQGPEFLTYFQNEAQLDKSGLPSDRFFAERPEGSVSTLKIQRTQQEDSAVYLCASRLGTASYEQYFGPGTRLTVT.

This clonotype has just a few counts. V gene TRBV19 combines with J gene TRBJ2-6; D ambiguous. Trimming stripped 7 bases from V and 1 base from J, with 14 bases between. Germline CDR1 reads LNHDA; CDR2 reads SQIVND (reference sequence). This CDR3 contains 16 residues. CDR3 nucleotide sequence: TGTGCCAGTAACCGCTACCCCGGGTCTGGGGCCAACGTCCTGACTTTC. Translating gives CASNRYPGSGANVLTF. The entire variable domain, with the rest obtained from reference TRBV19 and TRBJ2-6, is as follows: DGGITQSPKYLFRKEGQNVTLSCEQNLNHDAMYWYRQDPGQGLRLIYYSQIVNDFQKGDIAEGYSVSREKKESFPLTVTSAQKNPTAFYLCASNRYPGSGANVLTFGAGSRLTVL.

This clonotype was observed many times. The V and J genes are TRBV7-3 and TRBJ1-1; D is unresolved. Germline V lookup: CDR1 SGHTA, CDR2 FQGTGA. V was trimmed by 2 bases and J by 1 base, leaving 11 bases between them. The CDR3 extends over 15 amino acids. The CDR3 loop is CASSLWARQNTEAFF. The CDR3, as DNA: TGTGCCAGCAGCTTATGGGCTCGTCAGAACACTGAAGCTTTCTTT.

The chain recombines TRBV20-1 with TRBJ2-4; 7 positions agree with TRBD1. This CDR3 is 14 amino acids long. Trimming took 3 bases from V and 5 from J; bases not matched to a gene: 7. Germline CDR1 and CDR2: DFQATT and SNEGSKA (reference sequence). The chain's CDR3 is CSASRSGTENIQYF. In nucleotides, the CDR3 is TGCAGTGCTAGCCGTTCCGGGACAGAAAACATTCAGTACTTC.

This clonotype was observed a handful of times. The V gene is TRBV6-6, the J gene TRBJ2-1; D is possibly TRBD1 or TRBD2 (6 bases each). Deletions cut 2 bases from V and 2 bases from J, with 10 bases between. The germline gives CDR1 MNHNY, CDR2 SVGAGI (reference sequence). The CDR3 is 15 residues long. The CDR3 region is CASSYDGGPYNEQFF. In nucleotides, the CDR3 is TGTGCCAGCAGTTACGACGGGGGCCCCTACAATGAGCAGTTCTTC.

The chain uses TRBV5-1 and TRBJ2-7; 9 bases align to TRBD1. There are 14 residues in the CDR3. V lost 5 bases to trimming and J lost 4 bases; unmatched junction nucleotides: 7. Looked up from germline, CDR1 is SGHRS and CDR2 is YFSETQ. CDR3 in DNA: TGCGCCAGCAGTCGCGGGACAGGGCTGTACGAGCAGTACTTC. It is translated as CASSRGTGLYEQYF.

The chain links TRBV19 to TRBJ2-2; 8 positions agree with TRBD2. The CDR3 runs 16 residues. Germline V gene sequence: CDR1 LNHDA, CDR2 SQIVND (reference sequence). Germline trimming cut 7 bases from V and 4 bases from J; bases unmatched to any gene: 11. The CDR3 nucleotides read TGTGCCAGTATGCTCTCCGGAGCGGGGGCCACCGGGGAGCTGTTTTTT. Protein: CASMLSGAGATGELFF.

In its sample, this clonotype was seen a few times. The rearrangement joins TRBV6-2 or TRBV6-3 to TRBJ2-7; the match to TRBD1 covers 11 bases. The CDR3 contains 16 residues. V lost 5 bases to trimming and J lost 0 bases; unmatched junction nucleotides: 6. CDR1 is MNHEY, CDR2 SVGEGT, per germline. The CDR3 coding sequence is TGTGCCAGCAGTCCCGGGACAGGGGGTAACTCCTACGAGCAGTACTTC. Protein: CASSPGTGGNSYEQYF.

This clonotype was recorded a few times. The V and J genes are TRBV6-5 and TRBJ1-5; D is possibly TRBD1 (6 bases). V was cut by 8 bases and J by 6 bases, with 17 bases left in between. Germline values: CDR1 MNHEY, CDR2 SVGAGI. The CDR3 is 14 residues long. CDR3 in amino acids: CASGVLGGGQPQHF. The CDR3 DNA reads as TGTGCCAGCGGAGTACTCGGGGGCGGTCAGCCCCAGCATTTT.

The chain carries TRBV3-1 and TRBJ2-5, with 7 bases lining up with TRBD2. CDR3 size: 16 residues. The V and J ends lost 4 bases and 2 bases, in that order; junction bases with no gene match: 10. Germline V gene sequence: CDR1 LGHDT, CDR2 YNNKEL (reference sequence). CDR3 in DNA: TGTGCCAGCAGCCCTCTCGCGGGAGTATTACAAGAGACCCAGTACTTC. It specifies CASSPLAGVLQETQYF.